This entry lists 28 T cell receptor beta chains sequenced from one sample in a study of cytomegalovirus exposure and HLA in healthy donors. Primers included in the PCR were 60 Vbeta and 13 Jbeta primers. Method: immunoSEQ multiplex PCR; TCRdb's copy keeps in-frame clones and lacks some. The table lists about 130,000 clones. Sequencing input: PBMCs. These receptors originate from a woman aged 40 to 50 in good health and CMV-seropositive.

V and J are TRBV6-1 and TRBJ2-7; 11 positions match TRBD1. The V and J ends lost 7 bases and 6 bases, in that order; junction bases with no gene match: 11. Per germline, CDR1 MNHNS and CDR2 SASEGT. The CDR3 runs 15 residues. In DNA form, the CDR3 reads TGTGCCAGCACCGTAGCGGACAGGGGGCTCGGCGAGCAGTACTTC. Protein sequence: CASTVADRGLGEQYF.

The chain is built from TRBV29-1 and TRBJ2-6, with D unresolved. The V gene lost 0 bases and the J gene lost 1 base, with 7 bases spanning the gap. The germline V gene encodes CDR1 SQVTM and CDR2 ANQGSEA. This CDR3 has 15 amino acids. The DNA of the CDR3 is TGCAGCGTTGAAGATCTCGGTTCTGGGGCCAACGTCCTGACTTTC. It translates to CSVEDLGSGANVLTF. The entire variable domain, with the rest obtained from reference TRBV29-1 and TRBJ2-6, is as follows: SAVISQKPSRDICQRGTSLTIQCQVDSQVTMMFWYRQQPGQSLTLIATANQGSEATYESGFVIDKFPISRPNLTFSTLTVSNMSPEDSSIYLCSVEDLGSGANVLTFGAGSRLTVL.

The V call is TRBV27, the J call TRBJ1-2; D may be TRBD1 (5 bases). Germline CDR1 and CDR2: MNHEY and SMNVEV (reference sequence). The CDR3 spans 12 residues. Trimming took off 6 bases at V and 4 bases at J, with 9 bases between the two ends. CDR3 protein: CASRDKVYGYTF. CDR3 nucleotides: TGTGCCAGCAGGGACAAAGTCTATGGCTACACCTTC.

CDR3 protein: CASSVGASGKESEQYF. The CDR3 DNA follows: TGTGCCAGCAGCGTAGGGGCTAGCGGGAAGGAAAGCGAGCAGTACTTC. This sequence joins TRBV9 and TRBJ2-7, with TRBD2 matching over 9 bases. V shed 0 bases, J shed 6 bases, and the junction held 10 bases outside the gene matches. Germline CDR1 is SGDLS and CDR2 is YYNGEE. The CDR3 sequence is 16 residues long.

CDR3 sequence reads: CASSQEVTVNTEAFF. As DNA, the CDR3 is TGCGCCAGCAGCCAAGAGGTCACGGTGAACACTGAAGCTTTCTTT. The gene calls are TRBV4-1 and TRBJ1-1, with unresolved D. The CDR3 length is 15 residues. Trimming stripped 0 bases from V and 0 bases from J, with 8 bases between. The V gene's germline CDR1 is MGHRA and CDR2 YSYEKL.

The chain carries TRBV19 and TRBJ2-5, with TRBD2 as a possible D gene (6 bases). CDR1 is LNHDA, CDR2 SQIVND, per germline (reference sequence). Trimming removed 5 bases from V and 4 bases from J, with 11 bases in between. The CDR3 length is 13 residues. The CDR3 loop reads CASSLARRETQYF. The CDR3, as DNA: TGTGCCAGTAGTCTAGCGAGGAGAGAGACCCAGTACTTC.

About this clone: Its ends do not fully match the called genes, so a read error is possible. CDR3 sequence reads: CASSPTALAGGPSYNEQFF. The CDR3 nucleotides are TGTGCTAGCAGCCCCACCGCTCTAGCGGGAGGCCCCTCCTACAATGAGCAGTTCTTC. The chain employs TRBV7-7 and TRBJ2-1; 11 positions agree with TRBD2. Germline V gene data show CDR1 as SSHAT and CDR2 as FNYEAQ (reference sequence). The CDR3 consists of 19 residues.

The chain uses TRBV12-1 and TRBJ2-7; the table's D call, TRBD2, was not checked against the DNA. TRBV12-1 is recorded as a pseudogene. CDR3 length: 15 amino acids. CDR3 residues: CASSWTSGRSYEQYF. Here the CDR3 DNA reads TGTGCCAGCAGCTGGACTAGCGGGAGGTCCTACGAGCAGTACTTC.

The chain uses TRBV25-1 and TRBJ2-5; the match to TRBD1 covers 7 bases. Near its end, the DNA agrees better with TRBJ2-7, so the J call may be wrong. This CDR3 comprises 14 residues. Per the germline V gene, CDR1 is MGHDK and CDR2 is SYGVNS. The CDR3 reads CASSESRGTYEQYF. For the CDR3, the DNA is TGTGCCAGCAGTGAGTCCAGGGGGACCTACGAGCAGTACTTC.

The rearrangement joins TRBV7-9 to TRBJ2-1, with a weak D call TRBD2 (5 bases). The CDR3 consists of 15 residues. The V gene's germline CDR1 is SEHNR and CDR2 FQNEAQ (reference sequence). The V and J ends lost 7 bases and 6 bases respectively, with 19 bases between them. The CDR3 is CASTVFGRSGNEQFF. The CDR3 DNA sequence: TGTGCCAGCACCGTTTTTGGTCGAAGCGGCAATGAGCAGTTCTTC.

This chain uses TRBV19 with TRBJ2-1; TRBD1 matches 9 bases. Trimming at V came to 4 bases and at J to 7 bases, leaving 11 bases not matched to a gene. The V gene's germline CDR1 is LNHDA and CDR2 SQIVND (reference sequence). CDR3 length: 16 residues. CDR3 in DNA: TGTGCCAGTAGTACCCCTGGAGGGACAGGGTTTAATGAGCAGTTCTTC. Its translation is CASSTPGGTGFNEQFF.

The chain recombines TRBV5-6 with TRBJ2-7; TRBD1 agrees at 9 bases. This CDR3 has 15 amino acids. V was clipped by 1 base and J by 2 bases; unmatched bases: 4. Germline V gene lookup returns CDR1 SGHDT and CDR2 YYEEEE. The CDR3 loop is CASSLRGTGPYEQYF. DNA for the CDR3: TGTGCCAGCAGCTTGAGAGGGACAGGGCCCTACGAGCAGTACTTC.

V gene TRBV19 combines with J gene TRBJ2-1, with 12 bases fitting TRBD2. Per germline, CDR1 LNHDA and CDR2 SQIVND (reference sequence). V trimming: 7 bases; J trimming: 8 bases; junction bases outside the gene matches: 6. The CDR3 spans 14 residues. Here the CDR3 reads CASNLAGGQDEQFF. The CDR3 nucleotides read TGTGCCAGTAATCTAGCGGGAGGGCAGGATGAGCAGTTCTTC.

This rearrangement joins TRBV7-7 to TRBJ2-5; possible D gene TRBD1, 6 bases. V shed 7 bases and J shed 5 bases, with 14 bases lying between them. The CDR3 length is 13 residues. In germline, CDR1 is SSHAT, CDR2 FNYEAQ (reference sequence). CDR3 DNA sequence: TGTGCCAGCACCCCGGGGCAGGGGGAGACCCAGTACTTC. Translated: CASTPGQGETQYF.

The chain links TRBV6-5 to TRBJ1-2; a possible D gene is TRBD1 (5 bases). Trimming took 0 bases from V and 1 from J, leaving 9 bases between them. The CDR3 covers 15 residues. Germline CDR1 is MNHEY and CDR2 is SVGAGI. CDR3: CASSYSVDSNYGYTF. The CDR3 DNA follows: TGTGCCAGCAGTTACTCTGTTGACAGTAACTATGGCTACACCTTC.

In the case of this clone: The junction shows a germline mismatch at one end, possibly a read error. V gene TRBV11-2 combines with J gene TRBJ2-6, with TRBD1 as a possible D gene (5 bases). Germline V lookup: CDR1 SGHAT, CDR2 FQNNGV. The CDR3 spans 15 residues. The CDR3 DNA sequence: TGTGCCAGCAGCTTAAGCACTACTGGGGCCAGCGTCCTGACTTTC. The encoded protein is CASSLSTTGASVLTF.

V usage is TRBV29-1 and J usage is TRBJ2-2; TRBD1 agrees at 8 bases. This CDR3 has 14 amino acids. V was clipped by 2 bases and J by 7 bases; unmatched bases: 6. Germline CDR1 and CDR2: SQVTM and ANQGSEA. In DNA, the CDR3 is TGCAGCGTTGAAACTGGGACAGGTTACGGGGAGCTGTTTTTT. Protein sequence: CSVETGTGYGELFF.

The chain carries TRBV19 and TRBJ2-7; the match to TRBD1 covers 9 bases. The junction had 9 bases not matched to a gene; V was cut back by 5 bases and J by 4 bases. The CDR3 has 15 residues. CDR1 is LNHDA and CDR2 is SQIVND in the germline V gene (reference sequence). Here the CDR3 reads CASSPTGGGRYEQYF. The CDR3 DNA is TGTGCCAGTAGTCCTACAGGGGGCGGACGGTACGAGCAGTACTTC.

The chain has TRBV6-5 and TRBJ1-4; D is undetermined. Deletions cut 4 bases from V and 7 bases from J, with 16 bases between. The CDR3 has 15 residues. Germline loops: CDR1 MNHEY, CDR2 SVGAGI. CDR3 sequence (DNA): TGTGCCAGCAGTTTTAGACCCGGCGGAAGTGAAAAACTGTTTTTT. It yields the protein CASSFRPGGSEKLFF.

Here the CDR3 reads CASSIMQGSEKLFF. DNA for the CDR3: TGTGCCAGTAGTATTATGCAGGGCAGTGAAAAACTGTTTTTT. The chain combines TRBV19 with TRBJ1-4, with D possibly TRBD1 on 5 matching bases. Trimming stripped 3 bases from V and 7 bases from J, with 12 bases between. Germline loops: CDR1 LNHDA, CDR2 SQIVND (reference sequence). This CDR3 is 14 amino acids long.

The genes are TRBV10-3 and TRBJ2-3; D is uncertain. Germline V gene lookup returns CDR1 ENHRY and CDR2 SYGVKD. CDR3 size: 13 residues. V lost 6 bases and J 2 bases, leaving 9 bases between the germline ends. The chain's CDR3 is CAIRTSPTDTQYF. The CDR3 DNA reads TGTGCCATCAGGACTTCCCCCACAGATACGCAGTATTTT.

The chain carries TRBV16 and TRBJ1-2; TRBD1 agrees at 8 bases. Unmatched junction bases numbered 4, after V lost 4 bases and J lost 3 bases. CDR1 is KGHSY, CDR2 FQNENV, per germline. The CDR3 has 14 amino acids. CDR3 region: CASSRRGHDYGYTF. The CDR3, as DNA: TGTGCCAGCAGCCGCAGGGGGCATGACTATGGCTACACCTTC.

This chain connects TRBV7-8 to TRBJ2-1, with a tentative D call TRBD2 (5 bases). This CDR3 has 16 residues. The ends were cut back, 1 base at V and 7 bases at J, with 17 bases in the middle. Per germline, CDR1 SGHVS and CDR2 FQNEAQ. CDR3 sequence (DNA): TGTGCCAGCAGCTTAGTTCGAACGGGATTAAAGAATGAGCAGTTCTTC. It codes for CASSLVRTGLKNEQFF.

V and J are TRBV2 and TRBJ1-4; 8 bases agree with TRBD1. CDR3 size: 16 residues. The V segment lost 6 bases and the J segment 7 bases; nucleotides outside the gene matches: 13. Germline lookup yields CDR1 SNHLY and CDR2 FYNNEI. The CDR3 region has the DNA TGTGCCAGCAGGGATAGCAGGGGGCGCATGGGTGAAAAACTGTTTTTT. Translating gives CASRDSRGRMGEKLFF.

CDR3: CASSPLSAGGRKQYF. The CDR3 DNA reads TGTGCCAGCAGTCCCCTTAGCGCGGGAGGAAGGAAGCAGTACTTC. The J gene is TRBJ2-7, the V gene TRBV28, with 8 bases that match TRBD2. From germline, CDR1 is MDHEN and CDR2 SYDVKM. This CDR3 has 15 residues. The V and J ends lost 5 bases and 8 bases, in that order; junction bases with no gene match: 14.

The chain uses TRBV7-2 and TRBJ1-3; 10 bases fit TRBD1. The CDR3 totals 15 residues. Unmatched junction bases numbered 8, after V lost 3 bases and J lost 9 bases. Germline CDR1 is SGHTA and CDR2 is FQGNSA. The CDR3 here is CASSFAGTGVTTIYF. CDR3 coding DNA: TGTGCCAGCAGCTTCGCCGGGACAGGGGTTACCACCATATATTTT.

The chain combines TRBV6-1 with TRBJ2-7; 7 bases fit TRBD2. CDR1 is MNHNS, CDR2 SASEGT, per germline. Trimming cost V 1 base and J 4 bases; bases outside gene matches: 4. This CDR3 region has 14 residues. The CDR3 DNA reads TGTGCCAGCAGTGAAGACTGGACTAGATACGAGCAGTACTTC. Translation gives CASSEDWTRYEQYF.

The chain uses TRBV7-6 and TRBJ1-1, with D hard to call. Germline lookup yields CDR1 SGHVS and CDR2 FNYEAQ. This CDR3 region has 13 residues. Trimming pared 5 bases from V and 1 base from J, leaving 8 bases between. The CDR3 is CASSTNRNTEAFF. In nucleotides, the CDR3 is TGTGCCAGCAGCACCAACAGGAACACTGAAGCTTTCTTT.